This T cell receptor (beta chain) was profiled in a study of blood T cell repertoires in COVID-19 (dated by TCRdb to 2018 to 2021). About the investigation overall: For ImmuneRACE Cohort 3, a participant was defined as recovered based on two consecutive negative NP/OP PCR tests, clearance by a healthcare professional, or resolution of symptoms. Nearly every sample came with metadata listing a de-identified subject ID, COVID-19 status, age in years and sex. The prospective study material was composed of cDNA or gDNA derived from T cells, B-cell-depleted T cells, or PBMCs. Where available, HLA class I and class II types were obtained from metadata supplied by the sample provider rather than from assay-based typing. The samples were drawn from two sources: the first 160 participants of the ongoing ImmuneRACE study, and 1,200 or so subjects contributed by 6 global collaborators. Samples from collaborators originated in the United States, Italy and Spain and spanned both the acute and convalescent phases of COVID-19. Deeply sampled blood TCRbeta repertoires from subjects exposed to, actively infected with, or recovered from COVID-19 were included in the dataset. The repertoires were released in a freely available public database intended as a resource for research on the immune response to SARS-CoV-2.

Broader findings and caveats from the paper: Clinical and demographic metadata were provided uncurated, with the amount varying by source and participant.

Regarding this clone: Its antigen is not yet known. No quality values exist for individual bases; no much larger clone is one base distant.

The immunoSEQ Assay, a bias-controlled multiplex PCR, was used to amplify TCRbeta CDR3 regions from genomic DNA. In the source study's methods: Within the assay, amplification of reference gene primers was used to estimate how many nucleated cells each sample contained. To quantify the absolute abundance of each unique TCRbeta CDR3 rearrangement, sequence reads were collapsed and filtered. Productive Simpson clonality was computed per sample as the square root of Simpson's diversity index over productive rearrangements. Not all clones reach the TCRdb copy of this immuneACCESS table, which keeps in-frame sequences only. Checked studies attribute under half of the gap to unresolved V genes and leave the rest unexplained. D and trimming come from the DNA, and the V and J calls and clone size come from that table. Across this sample there are 250,000 to 300,000 clones, with 88% seen only once. The ten largest clones capture around 2% of the sample.

The CDR3 spans 15 residues, from the cysteine through the phenylalanine. This entry keeps only the CDR3 DNA: 45 bases, framed from base 1. V is cut by 1 base and J by 1 base, and the space between the germline ends is 5 bases. The CDR1 and CDR2 encoded by the germline V gene (reference sequence) are SEHNR and FQNEAQ. Participants in the prospective study were aged about 18 to 95 years, lived in 24 United States geographic areas, and enrolled through a virtual design. In the prospective study, cohorts were assigned on the basis of participant-reported clinical history obtained from a screening survey and a study questionnaire. In the prospective study, mobile phlebotomists collected whole blood, serum and a nasopharyngeal or oropharyngeal swab from each participant. Additional blood draws and questionnaires over a 2-month period could optionally be provided by prospective study participants. Prospective study blood samples were shipped either frozen or at room temperature before DNA extraction.

The chain is made from TRBV7-9 and TRBJ2-6; the D gene is possibly TRBD2, with 5 bases matching. The sequenced sample consisted of PBMCs or T cells enriched from blood (not recorded which). The receptor's source is a woman aged 55-75 years in a cohort exposed to, infected with or recovered from COVID-19 (not recorded which). The CDR3 protein sequence reads: CASSLGGSGANVLTF. In nucleotides, the sequence is TGTGCCAGCAGCTTAGGAGGGTCTGGGGCCAACGTCCTGACTTTC.